Included here is one T cell receptor beta chain sequence, with context. No antigen is known for it. There are no base qualities to consult, and no much larger clone falls within one base. Interpreted using the paper, the time point label stands for: approximately 25 months on ibrutinib. For TCR beta library preparation, about 1.8 micrograms of genomic DNA were isolated from cryopreserved PBMCs. Longitudinal blood samples from CLL patients on ibrutinib monotherapy underwent high-throughput TCR beta sequencing. The patients were enrolled in a single-center, open-label phase 2 trial of ibrutinib monotherapy. The sample is drawn from a study of cytotoxic CD8 clonotypes in ibrutinib-treated CLL (dated by TCRdb to the early 2020s). Background for the entire study: The cohort had ten to twelve relapsed/refractory and under 16 treatment-naive patients; roughly 18 were IGHV unmutated. Of the 90 or so participants in the trial, 20 to 30 had longitudinal samples available. Responses were partial in around 25 patients and complete in 2; after median around 68 months follow-up, some 14 stayed in remission and approximately twelve progressed. On average, each sample yielded about 260,000 productive templates and 80,000 to 95,000 productive rearrangements. Patients were still on ibrutinib when every remission and progressive disease sample was collected. Samples at response were collected after a median of about 13 months of treatment, with a range of about 6 to 36 months. Cryopreserved peripheral blood mononuclear cells were collected before treatment, at response, and at either disease progression or sustained remission. What the authors observed across the whole study: Sustained-remission and progressing patients did not have matched sampling times, and lymph node repertoires were not examined. Public clonotypes were rare and either shrank or stayed stable during treatment, and the rise in clonality at ibrutinib response reflected expansion of private clonotypes. At baseline, clonality was higher than in age-matched healthy donors and showed a strong correlation with circulating CD8+ T-cell counts. An increase in clonality was observed at ibrutinib response, with clonality remaining stable during sustained remission and falling back toward baseline at progression.

The germline V gene sets CDR1 to SGHDT and CDR2 to YYEEEE. V loses 0 bases at its end and J loses 1 base; junction bases beyond the gene matches: 5. From its cysteine to its phenylalanine, the CDR3 spans 16 amino acids. CDR3 DNA only is kept here, 48 bases in frame from base 1. On a MiSeq, deep resolution sequencing aimed for a depth between 1 in 1 million and 1 in 200,000 T cells, with each clonotype covered around 9.2x on average. The immunoSEQ hsTCRB Kit was used to generate the TCR beta libraries. For the original study's pipeline: ImmunoSEQ Data Assistant and ImmunoSEQ Analyzer were used for data analysis, and V, D and J genes were assigned according to IMGT definitions. Clonality, with values ranging from 0 to 1, was calculated as one minus the normalized Shannon entropy of productive rearrangement frequencies. Only overrepresented clonotypes making up at least 0.05% of the repertoire of each patient were included in the public clonotype analysis. Thirteen age-matched healthy donor repertoires from immuneACCESS were used as controls for clonality. This is the immuneACCESS table as TCRdb keeps it, with only in-frame sequences that have V and J called. A part of the clones is gone; compared with another copy, unresolved V genes explain less than half, and the rest is unexplained. D and trimming were read from the DNA, whereas the V and J calls and clone size are those reported in that table. This sample lists fewer than 35,000 clones; 85% were detected once. The top ten clonotypes cover 8% of the sample.

The TCR was taken from a human donor with chronic lymphocytic leukemia. The specimen comprised PBMCs, sampled after 24 months of ibrutinib treatment. This receptor chain uses TRBV5-6 and TRBJ2-5; 8 junctional bases match TRBD2. The CDR3 region reads CASSLAGGRGQETQYF. Read as DNA, the sequence is TGTGCCAGCAGCTTGGCGGGGGGGAGAGGCCAAGAGACCCAGTACTTC.